This T cell receptor (beta chain) was sequenced for a study of beta chain features in type 1 diabetes. General study points: Patients with Type 1 diabetes showed moderately but significantly shorter TCRB CDR3s in all four CD4+ subsets.

Investigators reverse transcribed all isolated RNA, so they sequenced expressed TCRB transcripts. Assay: immunoSEQ multiplex PCR; the TCRdb copy retains only in-frame clones and omits some. This table has more than 550,000 clones, about 14% appearing once. Points on this clone: Its antigen remains unidentified. Within the sample, other DNA sequences also encode this same CDR3.

CD45RO/CCR7/CD25/CD127/CD95/CD27 sorting isolated CD4+ naive, central memory, regulatory and stem cell-like memory cells. The sample comprised naive CD4+ T cells from blood. The sequence came from a man younger than 30 with type 1 diabetes.

The CDR3 loop is CASSLGQGSYEQYF. Here the CDR3 DNA reads TGTGCCAGCAGCTTAGGACAGGGCTCCTACGAGCAGTACTTC. This chain joins TRBV5-6 and TRBJ2-7; 8 bases fit TRBD1. The V gene's germline CDR1 is SGHDT and CDR2 YYEEEE. V shed 2 bases, J shed 0 bases, and the junction held 1 base outside the gene matches. The CDR3 extends over 14 amino acids.